This passage covers 11 T cell receptor beta chains from one sample sequenced in a study of CD8+ T cells in alopecia areata. Extraction and reverse transcription of RNA yielded cDNA as the sequencing template. The assay was immunoSEQ multiplex PCR, and TCRdb's table has in-frame clones only and misses some. The table has 120,000 or so clones, roughly 58% seen once. The sequences come from CD4+ T cells sorted from blood, collected at week 0. The source is a human donor with alopecia areata.

The chain has TRBV5-1 and TRBJ2-3, with D tentatively TRBD2 (5 bases). Germline CDR1 is SGHRS and CDR2 is YFSETQ. Trimming pared 0 bases from V and 1 base from J, leaving 9 bases between. The CDR3 length is 15 residues. DNA for the CDR3: TGCGCCAGCAGCTTGGAACTAGAACGCACAGATACGCAGTATTTT. It yields the protein CASSLELERTDTQYF.

The V call is TRBV30, the J call TRBJ2-7, with D perhaps matching TRBD1 (7 bases). V was trimmed by 3 bases and J by 1 base, leaving 19 bases between them. Looked up from germline, CDR1 is GTSNPN and CDR2 is SVGIG (reference sequence). CDR3 length: 16 residues. CDR3 sequence: CAWRGRGAETSYEQYF. In DNA form, the CDR3 reads TGTGCCTGGAGGGGCAGGGGGGCCGAGACGTCCTACGAGCAGTACTTC. Full variable domain (remainder filled in from reference TRBV30 and TRBJ2-7): SQTIHQWPATLVQPVGSPLSLECTVEGTSNPNLYWYRQAAGRGLQLLFYSVGIGQISSEVPQNLSASRPQDRQFILSSKKLLLSDSGFYLCAWRGRGAETSYEQYFGPGTRLTVT.

This sequence joins TRBV28 and TRBJ2-7; D may be TRBD1 (6 bases). The V gene lost 10 bases and the J gene lost 0 bases, with 16 bases spanning the gap. CDR1 is MDHEN, CDR2 SYDVKM, per germline. This CDR3 region has 14 residues. CDR3 region: CAIQTGRGSYEQYF. In DNA, the CDR3 is TGTGCCATCCAGACGGGCAGGGGCTCCTACGAGCAGTACTTC.

The CDR3 loop reads CASSLLGQGNRLFF. The DNA of the CDR3 is TGTGCCAGCAGCTTGTTGGGACAGGGGAATAGACTGTTTTTT. The chain links TRBV7-2 to TRBJ1-4, with 10 bases lining up with TRBD1. V trimming: 3 bases; J trimming: 13 bases; junction bases outside the gene matches: 8. The CDR3 runs 14 residues. CDR1 is SGHTA, CDR2 FQGNSA, per germline.

The rearrangement links TRBV18 to TRBJ2-7, with no clear D. The CDR3 is 15 amino acids. Between the trimmed V and J ends, which lost 0 bases and 6 bases, there was a span of 15 bases. Germline-derived CDR1 and CDR2 are KGHSH and LQKENI. CDR3 nucleotide sequence: TGTGCCAGCTCACCACCGAGCCTCGGGTCCGGCGAGCAGTACTTC. It yields the protein CASSPPSLGSGEQYF. Supplemented by reference TRBV18 and TRBJ2-7, the full variable domain reads NAGVMQNPRHLVRRRGQEARLRCSPMKGHSHVYWYRQLPEEGLKFMVYLQKENIIDESGMPKERFSAEFPKEGPSILRIQQVVRGDSAAYFCASSPPSLGSGEQYFGPGTRLTVT.

This clone was observed once. The chain joins TRBV4-2 to TRBJ1-2; tentative D call: TRBD1 (5 bases). Germline values: CDR1 LGHNA, CDR2 YNFKEQ. The V end lost 3 bases, the J end lost 7 bases, and 12 bases lay between the germline ends. The CDR3 has 13 amino acids. DNA for the CDR3: TGTGCCAGCAGCCAGGGGGGGTTCCTTGGCTACACCTTC. It codes for CASSQGGFLGYTF.

The J gene is TRBJ1-5, the V gene TRBV18; tentative D call: TRBD1 (5 bases). V lost 1 base to trimming and J lost 2 bases, with 15 bases between them. The CDR3 loop spans 17 amino acids. CDR1 is KGHSH and CDR2 is LQKENI in the germline V gene. CDR3 loop: CASSPRSLQGRNQPQHF. CDR3 sequence (DNA): TGTGCCAGCTCACCACGCTCTCTTCAGGGTCGCAATCAGCCCCAGCATTTT.

The chain has TRBV7-2 and TRBJ1-2; no definite D call. The CDR3 extends over 14 amino acids. Germline CDR1 is SGHTA and CDR2 is FQGNSA. Trimming took 3 bases from V and 2 from J, leaving 10 bases between them. CDR3 region: CASSFVAGNYGYTF. The DNA of the CDR3 is TGTGCCAGCAGCTTTGTCGCGGGGAACTATGGCTACACCTTC.

This chain connects TRBV5-4 to TRBJ2-3; no clear D gene. Deletions cut 3 bases from V and 11 bases from J, with 13 bases between. Germline values: CDR1 SGHNT, CDR2 YYREEE (reference sequence). This CDR3 has 12 amino acids. The CDR3 here is CASSSVDLVQYF. The CDR3 bases are TGTGCCAGCAGCTCGGTAGATCTGGTGCAGTATTTT.

The gene calls are TRBV29-1 and TRBJ1-2; tentatively, D is TRBD1 (5 bases). The CDR3 is made up of 12 amino acids. Trimming shortened V by 4 bases and J by 8 bases, and 14 bases separated the two germline ends. Germline assignment: CDR1 SQVTM and CDR2 ANQGSEA. The CDR3 sequence is CSVVDRGNGYTF. The DNA for the CDR3 is TGCAGCGTTGTCGACCGGGGCAACGGCTACACCTTC.

CDR3 sequence reads: CASSPPVPRLGDNEQFF. The CDR3 DNA is TGTGCCAGCAGCCCCCCTGTGCCCAGACTCGGAGACAATGAGCAGTTCTTC. The gene calls are TRBV28 and TRBJ2-1; no clear D. The CDR3 loop spans 17 amino acids. Trimming left V 6 bases short and J 5 bases short, with 23 bases between. Looked up from germline, CDR1 is MDHEN and CDR2 is SYDVKM. Looking up the rest from reference TRBV28 and TRBJ2-1 gives the full variable domain: DVKVTQSSRYLVKRTGEKVFLECVQDMDHENMFWYRQDPGLGLRLIYFSYDVKMKEKGDIPEGYSVSREKKERFSLILESASTNQTSMYLCASSPPVPRLGDNEQFFGPGTRLTVL.